This entry features one T cell receptor (beta chain) sequence. This entry is derived from a study of shared clonotypes between healthy human individuals. About the study: The study drew on a couple of women and a few men aged 18 to 49 as donors.

V was shortened by 2 bases and J by 3 bases, with 8 bases between the two germline ends. Germline CDR1 and CDR2: SNHLY and FYNNEI. The CDR3 length is 14 residues. Per the original methods: Sequence data from immunoSEQ were junction-only and lacked quality scores; consequently, filtering differed. Clones were sequenced by immunoSEQ multiplex PCR, and TCRdb holds only the in-frame ones, with some missing. V and J calls plus clone size are reproduced from that table; the DNA served to infer D and trimming. The sample includes roughly 760,000 clones, 74% of them seen just once. This receptor was obtained from a woman younger than 45 in good health. Sequenced material: memory CD4+ T cells sorted from blood. Subset meaning: CD45RA-negative fraction. The chain has TRBV2 and TRBJ2-1, with D uncertain. CDR3 sequence: CASSEIVGYNEQFF. In DNA form, the CDR3 reads TGTGCCAGCAGTGAAATCGTGGGCTACAATGAGCAGTTCTTC.